One and the same sample provided the 18 T cell receptor beta chains below, sequenced in a study of blood T cell repertoires in COVID-19. Profiled with immunoSEQ multiplex PCR; TCRdb holds only in-frame clones, not every one. The top ten hold about 8.2% of the sample, which has 540,000 or so clones, 70% to 90% seen once. Specimen: peripheral blood. Receptors originate from a woman aged 45-65 years with COVID-19, enrolled during active disease.

The chain joins TRBV6-6 to TRBJ1-1, with D possibly TRBD1 on 6 matching bases. Trimming took off 6 bases at V and 3 bases at J, with 14 bases between the two ends. Looked up from germline, CDR1 is MNHNY and CDR2 is SVGAGI (reference sequence). The CDR3 runs 14 residues. CDR3 coding DNA: TGTGCCAGCAGCCCAGTTCCAGGGGACACTGAAGCTTTCTTT. Translating it yields CASSPVPGDTEAFF.

The gene calls are TRBV25-1 and TRBJ1-2; D is unresolved. V was trimmed by 2 bases and J by 6 bases, leaving 7 bases between them. This CDR3 is built from 12 residues. The V gene's germline CDR1 is MGHDK and CDR2 SYGVNS. The chain's CDR3 is CASSEGENGYTF. As DNA, the CDR3 is TGTGCCAGCAGTGAAGGGGAGAATGGCTACACCTTC.

The chain combines TRBV6-4 with TRBJ2-5, with a weak D call TRBD1 (5 bases). CDR3 size: 13 residues. CDR1 is MRHNA, CDR2 SNTAGT, per germline. The ends were cut back, 3 bases at V and 2 bases at J, with 7 bases in the middle. The CDR3 here is CASSEPGQETQYF. CDR3 nucleotide sequence: TGTGCCAGCAGTGAGCCAGGGCAAGAGACCCAGTACTTC.

This clone has just one count. Other DNA sequences within the sample encode an identical CDR3. The chain couples TRBV11-1 to TRBJ1-1; D may be TRBD1 (6 bases). V gave up 5 bases and J gave up 1 base, with 8 bases separating them. Germline CDR1 reads SGHAT; CDR2 reads FQDESV (reference sequence). The CDR3 is 13 residues long. The chain's CDR3 is CASSRTANTEAFF. The CDR3 DNA is TGTGCCAGCAGCCGGACAGCGAACACTGAAGCTTTCTTT.

This chain links TRBV5-4 with TRBJ2-3; 10 bases align to TRBD2. The CDR3 runs 15 residues. Per germline, CDR1 SGHNT and CDR2 YYREEE (reference sequence). V trimming: 4 bases; J trimming: 3 bases; junction bases outside the gene matches: 5. CDR3 loop: CASSAKGLATDTQYF. CDR3 nucleotides: TGTGCCAGCAGCGCCAAGGGACTAGCGACAGATACGCAGTATTTT. Full variable domain (outside the CDR3, taken from reference TRBV5-4 and TRBJ2-3): ETGVTQSPTHLIKTRGQQVTLRCSSQSGHNTVSWYQQALGQGPQFIFQYYREEENGRGNFPPRFSGLQFPNYSSELNVNALELDDSALYLCASSAKGLATDTQYFGPGTRLTVL.

With regard to this clone: Within the sample, other DNA sequences also encode this same CDR3. The chain links TRBV2 to TRBJ1-1, with a possible D match to TRBD1 (5 bases). CDR3 length: 12 residues. Trimming pared 2 bases from V and 4 bases from J, leaving 5 bases between. Per the germline V gene, CDR1 is SNHLY and CDR2 is FYNNEI. CDR3 amino acids: CASSERGTEAFF. The DNA for the CDR3 is TGTGCCAGCAGTGAAAGGGGCACTGAAGCTTTCTTT.

The V gene is TRBV6-5, the J gene TRBJ2-7; 8 bases are a match to TRBD2. The junction had 11 bases not matched to a gene; V was cut back by 0 bases and J by 7 bases. Germline V gives CDR1 MNHEY, CDR2 SVGAGI. CDR3 length: 16 residues. CDR3: CASSYSIAGPRGEQYF. Written as DNA, the CDR3 is TGTGCCAGCAGTTACTCTATAGCGGGGCCGAGAGGGGAGCAGTACTTC.

This chain connects TRBV30 to TRBJ1-1, with a tentative D call TRBD1 (5 bases). This CDR3 is built from 14 residues. Germline V lookup: CDR1 GTSNPN, CDR2 SVGIG (reference sequence). V was clipped by 1 base and J by 5 bases, with 14 bases between them. This chain's CDR3 is CAWSGGDRGTEAFF. The CDR3 DNA sequence: TGTGCCTGGAGTGGGGGGGACCGGGGGACTGAAGCTTTCTTT.

The V call is TRBV29-1, the J call TRBJ1-2, with TRBD1 identical over 8 bases. There are 17 residues in the CDR3. Germline CDR1 reads SQVTM; CDR2 reads ANQGSEA. The V segment lost 4 bases and the J segment 3 bases; nucleotides outside the gene matches: 16. The CDR3 spells CSVGGQVGGATYYGYTF. The CDR3 nucleotides are TGCAGCGTTGGGGGACAGGTCGGAGGCGCTACCTACTATGGCTACACCTTC.

The chain employs TRBV27 and TRBJ2-7; D perhaps matches TRBD2 (5 bases). With 3 bases removed from V and 2 bases from J, the gap between germline ends came to 8 bases. This CDR3 is 13 amino acids long. Per the germline V gene, CDR1 is MNHEY and CDR2 is SMNVEV (reference sequence). CDR3 protein: CASSFSGTYEQYF. CDR3 bases: TGTGCCAGCAGTTTCTCGGGGACCTACGAGCAGTACTTC.

The chain employs TRBV19 and TRBJ1-6; TRBD1 matches 7 bases. The germline V gene encodes CDR1 LNHDA and CDR2 SQIVND (reference sequence). V was pared by 6 bases and J by 3 bases, with 2 bases of the junction left unmatched. This CDR3 region has 14 residues. The CDR3, as DNA: TGTGCCAGTAGGGGGACAGACTATAATTCACCCCTCCACTTT. Protein product: CASRGTDYNSPLHF.

This sequence joins TRBV6-1 and TRBJ2-7; TRBD2 is a possible D gene (6 bases). The CDR3 covers 15 residues. Germline CDR1 MNHNS, CDR2 SASEGT. V gave up 0 bases and J gave up 1 base, with 10 bases separating them. CDR3 bases: TGTGCCAGCAGTGAAGCCCCGGGGGTTTCCTACGAGCAGTACTTC. This codes for CASSEAPGVSYEQYF.

The chain is built from TRBV14 and TRBJ1-2; D remains unclear. The V and J ends lost 2 bases and 4 bases respectively, with 8 bases between them. Germline CDR1 is SGHDN and CDR2 is FVKESK. The length of the CDR3 is 13 residues. The CDR3 DNA is TGTGCCAGCAGCCAATCTCGGGTCTATGGCTACACCTTC. Translated: CASSQSRVYGYTF.

The chain links TRBV12-3 or TRBV12-4 to TRBJ1-1; no definite D call. The CDR3 is 13 amino acids. With 6 bases removed from V and 3 bases from J, the gap between germline ends came to 11 bases. In nucleotides, the CDR3 is TGTGCCAGCAGCCCTGTGAGGGACACTGAAGCTTTCTTT. Translation: CASSPVRDTEAFF.

The CDR3 nucleotides read TGCGCCAGCAGCCTGAACGACAGGGTTGGTTCTGGGGCCAACGTCCTGACTTTC. It specifies CASSLNDRVGSGANVLTF. This chain connects TRBV5-1 to TRBJ2-6; 7 positions agree with TRBD1. The CDR3 spans 18 residues. V gave up 4 bases and J gave up 1 base; unmatched junction bases: 11. From germline, CDR1 is SGHRS and CDR2 YFSETQ. Using reference TRBV5-1 and TRBJ2-6 for the parts outside the CDR3, the full variable domain is KAGVTQTPRYLIKTRGQQVTLSCSPISGHRSVSWYQQTPGQGLQFLFEYFSETQRNKGNFPGRFSGRQFSNSRSEMNVSTLELGDSALYLCASSLNDRVGSGANVLTFGAGSRLTVL.

This rearrangement joins TRBV3-1 (or the pseudogene TRBV3-2) to TRBJ1-4, with D possibly matching TRBD1 (5 bases). The V and J ends lost 4 bases and 0 bases respectively, with 9 bases between them. CDR3 size: 15 residues. Germline CDR1 is LGHDT and CDR2 is YNNKEL (reference sequence). The chain's CDR3 is CASSRQSATNEKLFF. The CDR3 nucleotides read TGTGCCAGCAGCCGACAGAGTGCAACTAATGAAAAACTGTTTTTT.

The chain couples TRBV7-9 to TRBJ2-3, with TRBD2 matching 14 bases. From germline, CDR1 is SEHNR and CDR2 FQNEAQ (reference sequence). V was pared by 4 bases and J by 6 bases, with 6 bases of the junction left unmatched. The CDR3 consists of 16 residues. The CDR3 nucleotides are TGTGCCAGCAGCTACCGGACTAGCGGGGGGCGGGATACGCAGTATTTT. Amino acids: CASSYRTSGGRDTQYF. The full variable domain, in which reference TRBV7-9 and TRBJ2-3 provide the parts outside the CDR3, is DTGVSQNPRHKITKRGQNVTFRCDPISEHNRLYWYRQTLGQGPEFLTYFQNEAQLEKSRLLSDRFSAERPKGSFSTLEIQRTEQGDSAMYLCASSYRTSGGRDTQYFGPGTRLTVL.

Comment on this clone: An end of the junction does not agree with germline; a read error may underlie this. V usage is TRBV11-2 and J usage is TRBJ2-7, with 9 positions matching TRBD1. This CDR3 region has 15 residues. Per germline, CDR1 SGHAT and CDR2 FQNNGV. CDR3 sequence reads: CASSRGTGRTGGLGF. Here the CDR3 DNA reads TGTGCCAGCAGCCGAGGGACAGGGCGCACGGGGGGTTTGGGCTTC.